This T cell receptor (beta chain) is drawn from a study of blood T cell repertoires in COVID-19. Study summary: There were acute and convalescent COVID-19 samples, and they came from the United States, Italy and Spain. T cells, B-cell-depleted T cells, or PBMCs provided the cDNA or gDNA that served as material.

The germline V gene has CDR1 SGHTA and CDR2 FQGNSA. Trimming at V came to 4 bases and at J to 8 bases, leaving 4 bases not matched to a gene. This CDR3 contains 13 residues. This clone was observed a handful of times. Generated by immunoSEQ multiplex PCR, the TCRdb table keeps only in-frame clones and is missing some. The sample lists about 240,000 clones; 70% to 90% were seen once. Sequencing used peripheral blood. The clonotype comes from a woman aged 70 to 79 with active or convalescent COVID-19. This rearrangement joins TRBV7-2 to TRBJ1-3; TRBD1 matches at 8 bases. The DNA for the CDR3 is TGTGCCAGCAGCTCGCAGGGGGCGTACACCATATATTTT. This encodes CASSSQGAYTIYF.